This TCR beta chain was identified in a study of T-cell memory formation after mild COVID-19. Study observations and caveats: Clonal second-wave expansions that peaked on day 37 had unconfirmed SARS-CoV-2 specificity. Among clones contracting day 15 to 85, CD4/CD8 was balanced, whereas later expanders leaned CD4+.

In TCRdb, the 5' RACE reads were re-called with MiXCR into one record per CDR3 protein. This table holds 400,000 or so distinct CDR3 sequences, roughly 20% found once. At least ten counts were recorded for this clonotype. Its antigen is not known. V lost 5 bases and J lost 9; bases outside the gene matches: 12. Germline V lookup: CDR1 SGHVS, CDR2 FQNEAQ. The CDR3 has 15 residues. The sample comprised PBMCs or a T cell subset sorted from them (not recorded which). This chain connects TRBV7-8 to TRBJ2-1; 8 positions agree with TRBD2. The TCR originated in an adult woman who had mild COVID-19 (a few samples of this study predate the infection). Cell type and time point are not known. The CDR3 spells CASSPTGLEVGEQFF. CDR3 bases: TGTGCCAGCAGCCCGACGGGACTAGAGGTCGGTGAGCAGTTCTTC. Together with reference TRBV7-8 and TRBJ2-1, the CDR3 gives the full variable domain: GAGVSQSPRYKVAKRGQDVALRCDPISGHVSLFWYQQALGQGPEFLTYFQNEAQLDKSGLPSDRFFAERPEGSVSTLKIQRTQQEDSAVYLCASSPTGLEVGEQFFGPGTRLTVL.